These 3 T cell receptor beta chains originate from one sample sequenced in a study of early T cells in non-severe SARS-CoV-2 infection (dated by TCRdb to about 2021). To prepare the library, 5' RACE was applied. Sequencing was carried out with a NextSeq 500. TCRdb took the public reads, trimmed them with fastp at Q25, ran MiXCR for clone calling and kept in-frame beta chains. All rows with the same CDR3 protein become a single entry with the most common DNA and genes. Counted in this sample were about 83,000 distinct CDR3 sequences; 8.5% to 12% of them appeared once. The leading ten clones occupy approximately 8% of the sample. The sequenced sample was whole blood, obtained at baseline. These receptor sequences come from an adult who was a healthcare worker with PCR-confirmed SARS-CoV-2 infection or an uninfected control (not recorded which).

This clonotype turned up a few times. This rearrangement joins TRBV5-1 to TRBJ1-2; TRBD1 might be the D (6 bases). Per germline, CDR1 SGHRS and CDR2 YFSETQ. The CDR3 spans 13 residues. V gave up 3 bases and J gave up 5 bases, with 11 bases separating them. CDR3 DNA sequence: TGCGCCAGCAGCTCGGACAGCACTTATGGCTACACCTTC. Amino acids: CASSSDSTYGYTF.

In its sample, this clonotype was seen many times. This chain joins TRBV10-3 and TRBJ2-7; 8 bases match TRBD2. Unmatched junction bases numbered 16, after V lost 6 bases and J lost 6 bases. The CDR3 is made up of 16 amino acids. In germline, CDR1 is ENHRY, CDR2 SYGVKD. Here the CDR3 DNA reads TGTGCCATCAGGGAAAAAAGGGGACTAGGTTTTCGCGAGCAGTACTTC. It codes for CAIREKRGLGFREQYF.

The chain uses TRBV7-3 and TRBJ1-1; 7 nucleotides match TRBD1. CDR3 size: 13 residues. With 4 bases clipped from V and 1 base from J, the junction kept 0 bases outside the gene matches. Germline V gives CDR1 SGHTA, CDR2 FQGTGA. The DNA for the CDR3 is TGTGCCAGCAGCTGGGACAGGAACACTGAAGCTTTCTTT. Translated, it gives CASSWDRNTEAFF.